This T cell receptor (beta chain) derives from a study of CD8 T cells in Susac syndrome. The multiple sclerosis control group was made up of treatment-naive patients with stable or active relapsing-remitting disease. TEMRA cells were FACS-enriched, with CD8+ and CD4+ T cells isolated negatively. The germline gives CDR1 SGHRS, CDR2 YFSETQ. The CDR3 consists of 14 residues. V was cut by 0 bases and J by 7 bases, with 10 bases left in between. Random hexamers served to reverse transcribe roughly 0.45 to 1 ug RNA. Via MiXCR, TCRdb re-called the immunoSEQ multiplex PCR reads, giving one row per CDR3 protein. The sample has about 430,000 distinct CDR3 sequences; 85% to 90% are singletons.

This chain joins TRBV5-1 and TRBJ2-2; tentative D call: TRBD2 (5 bases). The sequencing sample was made of CD8+ T cells from PBMCs. The receptor was derived from a human donor with multiple sclerosis. CDR3 coding DNA: TGCGCCAGCAGCTTGGTGGACTCCGGCGGGGAGCTGTTTTTT. This translates into CASSLVDSGGELFF.